These 6 T cell receptor beta chains were sequenced from one sample in a study of glioma-infiltrating T cells (dated by TCRdb to the mid-2010s). These reads were obtained on an Illumina MiSeq. TCR alpha and beta CDR3 regions were amplified with the iRepertoire nested amplicon-rescue multiplex PCR (arm-PCR) platform from RNA. Clones were called with MiXCR by TCRdb after fastp trimmed the public reads at Q25, and only in-frame beta chains were retained. Every distinct CDR3 protein forms one entry, paired with its most common genes and DNA. In all, the sample holds 100,000 to 150,000 distinct CDR3 sequences, and around 23% of those were seen once. Jointly, the top ten make up roughly 15% of the sample. Sequenced material: glioma tissue, nonneoplastic brain tissue, or PBMCs (not recorded which). The source is a human donor with low-grade glioma or glioblastoma, undergoing nonglioma brain surgery, or in good health (not recorded which).

Many counts were recorded for this clonotype. The chain carries TRBV20-1 and TRBJ2-3; D unresolved. In germline, CDR1 is DFQATT, CDR2 SNEGSKA (reference sequence). This CDR3 contains 16 residues. V lost 7 bases to trimming and J lost 0 bases, with 20 bases between them. CDR3 amino acids: CSGGRPDGISTDTQYF. The CDR3 DNA reads as TGCAGTGGAGGTCGGCCCGATGGGATTAGCACAGATACGCAGTATTTT.

Concerning this clonotype: An end of the junction does not agree with germline; a read error may underlie this. The V gene is TRBV29-1, the J gene TRBJ1-2; TRBD1 is a possible D gene (5 bases). The CDR3 consists of 16 residues. From germline, CDR1 is SQVTM and CDR2 ANQGSEA. The CDR3 coding sequence is TGCAGCGTTGGAGACAGAAGGCGCTACACTGACTATGACTACACCTTC. It yields the protein CSVGDRRRYTDYDYTF.

At least ten counts were recorded for this clonotype. The chain carries TRBV14 and TRBJ2-7; TRBD1 might be the D (6 bases). CDR1 and CDR2 from the germline V gene are SGHDN and FVKESK. Trimming took off 2 bases at V and 2 bases at J, with 13 bases between the two ends. The CDR3 length is 15 residues. The CDR3 coding sequence is TGTGCCAGCAGCCAACCCGGGACACTCGCCTACGAGCAGTACTTC. It encodes CASSQPGTLAYEQYF.

This clonotype was recorded many times. One base away lies a much larger clone, so this may be a sequencing read error. The J gene is TRBJ2-1, the V gene TRBV2, with TRBD2 matching 14 bases. Germline values: CDR1 SNHLY, CDR2 FYNNEI. The CDR3 sequence is 15 residues long. V lost 4 bases and J lost 4; bases outside the gene matches: 0. CDR3 coding DNA: TGTGCCAGCAGTGGACTAGCGGGAGGGTACAATGAGCAGTTCTTC. It codes for CASSGLAGGYNEQFF.

Details on this clonotype: This may arise from a read error, as a much more abundant clone is one base away. Because the CDR3 is missing its conserved closing phenylalanine or tryptophan, this is likely a read error. This chain uses TRBV14 with TRBJ2-1; tentatively, D is TRBD2 (6 bases). Germline CDR1 and CDR2: SGHDN and FVKESK. The CDR3 loop spans 16 amino acids. V lost 4 bases and J 4 bases, leaving 17 bases between the germline ends. CDR3 residues: CASSPFGGAEYNEQFL. The CDR3 coding sequence is TGTGCCAGCAGCCCTTTCGGAGGGGCGGAGTACAATGAGCAGTTCTTA.

This clonotype appeared many times. V and J are TRBV6-1 and TRBJ2-6; D perhaps matches TRBD1 (5 bases). V lost 7 bases and J 2 bases, leaving 12 bases between the germline ends. The CDR3 consists of 15 residues. Germline lookup yields CDR1 MNHNS and CDR2 SASEGT. CDR3 protein: CASTPRGTGANVLTF. The DNA for the CDR3 is TGTGCCAGCACCCCTAGGGGAACTGGGGCCAACGTCCTGACTTTC.